Following are 7 T cell receptor beta chains from one sample sequenced in a study of cytomegalovirus exposure and HLA in healthy donors. PCR amplification relied on 60 Vbeta primers (plus 13 Jbeta primers). Profiled with immunoSEQ multiplex PCR; TCRdb holds only in-frame clones, not every one. The sample features tens of thousands of clones, with approximately 3.8% in its top ten. Material for sequencing was PBMCs. These receptors all come from a female donor in good health and CMV-seropositive.

The V call is TRBV6-5, the J call TRBJ2-7; 7 bases match TRBD1. CDR1 and CDR2 from the germline V gene are MNHEY and SVGAGI. This CDR3 has 14 residues. Trimming took 2 bases from V and 6 from J; bases not matched to a gene: 7. CDR3 amino acids: CASSYATRGREQYF. CDR3 DNA sequence: TGTGCCAGCAGTTACGCGACGAGGGGGCGCGAGCAGTACTTC.

The chain links TRBV28 to TRBJ2-7, with D tentatively TRBD1 (5 bases). CDR1 and CDR2 from the germline V gene are MDHEN and SYDVKM. The CDR3 covers 15 residues. V lost 6 bases and J 4 bases, leaving 19 bases between the germline ends. The CDR3 is CASSTTRVPGYEQYF. The CDR3 DNA reads as TGTGCCAGCAGCACTACCAGGGTTCCCGGGTACGAGCAGTACTTC.

The chain recombines TRBV28 with TRBJ2-7; 14 nucleotides align to TRBD2. This CDR3 is 16 amino acids long. CDR1 MDHEN and CDR2 SYDVKM come from the germline V gene. The J segment lost 4 bases and the V segment lost 2 bases, leaving 4 bases of the junction unmatched. The CDR3 region is CASSLDGLAGGYEQYF. CDR3 nucleotides: TGTGCCAGCAGTTTAGATGGACTAGCGGGAGGATACGAGCAGTACTTC. Full variable domain (rest looked up from reference TRBV28 and TRBJ2-7): DVKVTQSSRYLVKRTGEKVFLECVQDMDHENMFWYRQDPGLGLRLIYFSYDVKMKEKGDIPEGYSVSREKKERFSLILESASTNQTSMYLCASSLDGLAGGYEQYFGPGTRLTVT.

The gene calls are TRBV27 and TRBJ2-5; perhaps TRBD2 as D (6 bases). The CDR3 contains 13 residues. The germline CDR1 and CDR2 sequences are MNHEY and SMNVEV (reference sequence). The V end lost 3 bases, the J end lost 7 bases, and 12 bases lay between the germline ends. In DNA, the CDR3 is TGTGCCAGCAGTTTCTTAGCGGAGGGGACCCAGTACTTC. Translating it yields CASSFLAEGTQYF.

The rearrangement links TRBV6-5 to TRBJ2-5; a possible D gene is TRBD1 (5 bases). The V gene's germline CDR1 is MNHEY and CDR2 SVGAGI. There are 16 residues in the CDR3. Between the trimmed V and J ends, which lost 0 bases and 1 base, there was a span of 12 bases. The chain's CDR3 is CASSYSGNRPQETQYF. The CDR3 DNA reads TGTGCCAGCAGTTACTCGGGGAACAGGCCCCAAGAGACCCAGTACTTC.

The chain carries TRBV10-3 and TRBJ1-2, with TRBD1 matching 7 bases. The CDR3 extends over 15 amino acids. Per the germline V gene, CDR1 is ENHRY and CDR2 is SYGVKD. With 6 bases clipped from V and 0 bases from J, the junction kept 7 bases outside the gene matches. The CDR3 protein is CAISEGQLANYGYTF. The CDR3 nucleotides are TGTGCCATCAGCGAGGGACAGTTAGCTAACTATGGCTACACCTTC.

V usage is TRBV9 and J usage is TRBJ2-1, with D tentatively TRBD2 (5 bases). V was pared by 3 bases and J by 10 bases, with 14 bases between. Germline V gene sequence: CDR1 SGDLS, CDR2 YYNGEE. The CDR3 length is 13 residues. Here the CDR3 DNA reads TGTGCCAGCAGCGAGACTCCAGGAGGCGAGCAGTTCTTC. This codes for CASSETPGGEQFF.